These 9 T cell receptor beta chains were all obtained from the same sample, sequenced in a study of cytomegalovirus exposure and HLA in healthy donors. Amplification used 60 Vbeta primers and 13 Jbeta primers. Libraries were prepared by immunoSEQ multiplex PCR; TCRdb keeps only in-frame clonotypes and omits some of them. The listing records 220,000 or so clones. Material: PBMCs. These receptors all stem from a girl aged 2 to 9 in good health and CMV-seropositive.

The V call is TRBV5-4, the J call TRBJ1-2; TRBD1 aligns across 7 bases. The CDR3 runs to 13 residues. Germline CDR1 reads SGHNT; CDR2 reads YYREEE (reference sequence). The V gene end was trimmed by 4 bases and the J gene end by 8 bases; junction bases not matched to a gene: 8. CDR3 DNA: TGTGCCAGCAGCCAATCGGGACAGAACGGCTACACCTTC. Its translation is CASSQSGQNGYTF.

The V and J genes are TRBV28 and TRBJ2-2, with 8 positions matching TRBD1. This CDR3 has 13 amino acids. With 8 bases clipped from V and 5 bases from J, the junction kept 4 bases outside the gene matches. CDR1 MDHEN and CDR2 SYDVKM come from the germline V gene. The CDR3 loop reads CASGQGGTGELFF. The CDR3, as DNA: TGTGCCAGCGGACAGGGTGGGACCGGGGAGCTGTTTTTT.

The gene calls are TRBV19 and TRBJ2-5, with D uncertain. The J call is uncertain, as TRBJ2-7 better fits the DNA end. The germline CDR1 and CDR2 sequences are LNHDA and SQIVND (reference sequence). This CDR3 has 14 residues. The chain's CDR3 is CASSVKHGLYEQYF. The CDR3 DNA follows: TGTGCCAGTAGTGTTAAGCATGGTCTCTACGAGCAGTACTTC.

The gene calls are TRBV7-8 and TRBJ2-5; TRBD2 matches at 10 bases. The DNA end favors TRBJ2-7, so the J call may be wrong. Germline V gene lookup returns CDR1 SGHVS and CDR2 FQNEAQ. CDR3 length: 14 amino acids. CDR3 amino acids: CASTPTSGFYEQYF. The CDR3 region has the DNA TGTGCCAGCACCCCGACTAGCGGGTTCTACGAGCAGTACTTC.

This sequence joins TRBV28 and TRBJ1-1; TRBD1 matches 9 bases. CDR1 MDHEN and CDR2 SYDVKM come from the germline V gene. There are 16 residues in the CDR3. J lost 4 bases, V lost 3 bases, and 9 bases had no gene match. The CDR3 loop is CASSFPLRTGVTEAFF. CDR3 nucleotides: TGTGCCAGCAGTTTTCCCCTTCGGACAGGGGTCACTGAAGCTTTCTTT.

The CDR3: CASSPREGRDRELFF. The CDR3 DNA is TGTGCCAGCAGCCCCAGGGAGGGGCGGGACCGGGAGCTGTTTTTT. This chain joins TRBV4-2 and TRBJ2-2, with 7 bases lining up with TRBD2. This CDR3 has 15 residues. Germline CDR1 LGHNA, CDR2 YNFKEQ. J lost 9 bases, V lost 4 bases, and 11 bases had no gene match.

This chain connects TRBV27 to TRBJ1-1; D gene ambiguous. V shed 1 base and J shed 0 bases, with 12 bases lying between them. Looked up from germline, CDR1 is MNHEY and CDR2 is SMNVEV (reference sequence). The CDR3 consists of 16 residues. The CDR3 DNA is TGTGCCAGCAGTTTATACGGGTTATCAATGAACACTGAAGCTTTCTTT. As protein: CASSLYGLSMNTEAFF.

The rearrangement uses TRBV5-1 and TRBJ2-2, with D perhaps matching TRBD2 (6 bases). V lost 4 bases and J lost 5, with 21 bases in between. The CDR3 totals 17 residues. The germline gives CDR1 SGHRS, CDR2 YFSETQ. The CDR3 sequence is CASSPRGTREGTGELFF. The CDR3 bases are TGCGCCAGCAGCCCCCGGGGTACGCGGGAAGGGACCGGGGAGCTGTTTTTT.

CDR3: CASMSDTDTQYF. The CDR3, as DNA: TGTGCCAGTATGTCAGACACAGATACGCAGTATTTT. This chain uses TRBV19 with TRBJ2-3; D remains unclear. In germline, CDR1 is LNHDA, CDR2 SQIVND (reference sequence). V was trimmed by 7 bases and J by 2 bases, leaving 7 bases between them. This CDR3 region has 12 residues.